This T cell receptor (beta chain) appears in the sequencing data of a study of blood T cell repertoires in COVID-19. Across the study: The United States, Italy and Spain provided the acute and convalescent COVID-19 samples. Sample material is recorded as cDNA or gDNA derived from T cells, B-cell-depleted T cells, or PBMCs.

TCRdb keeps only in-frame clones here, not all; method: immunoSEQ multiplex PCR. Among about 300,000 clones listed, 80% to 90% were seen once. The CDR3 is 13 amino acids. V shed 0 bases and J shed 1 base, with 3 bases lying between them. Germline V gene sequence: CDR1 MNHNS, CDR2 SASEGT. Allocation to cohorts depended on clinical history reported by the participants. This chain links TRBV6-1 with TRBJ1-1; D unclear. The sample was PBMCs or T cells enriched from blood (not recorded which). The receptor comes from a man aged 30-40 years who had recovered from COVID-19. CDR3 DNA: TGTGCCAGCAGTGAAGCGGCGAACACTGAAGCTTTCTTT. It codes for CASSEAANTEAFF.